The 4 T cell receptor beta chains presented below share a single source sample, sequenced in a study of early T cells in non-severe SARS-CoV-2 infection (dated by TCRdb to the early 2020s). Preparation of the library involved 5' RACE. TCRdb lists the instrument as NextSeq 500. TCRdb itself trimmed the public reads at Q25 with fastp, ran MiXCR and retained productive beta chains. Rows with one shared CDR3 protein collapse into an entry with the most common genes and DNA. This sample is represented by tens of thousands of distinct CDR3 sequences; roughly 10% of them were singletons. The ten largest clones take up 3% to 4.5% of the sample. Specimen: whole blood. Every receptor here comes from an adult who was a healthcare worker with PCR-confirmed SARS-CoV-2 infection or an uninfected control (not recorded which).

The chain has TRBV18 and TRBJ2-1; D could derive from TRBD1 or TRBD2 (5 bases each). V was pared by 5 bases and J by 1 base, with 18 bases between. CDR3 length: 17 residues. CDR1 and CDR2 from the germline V gene are KGHSH and LQKENI. In nucleotides, the CDR3 is TGTGCCAGCTCAAGACACGGGGCAGAACTTTCCTACAATGAGCAGTTCTTC. It translates to CASSRHGAELSYNEQFF.

The chain combines TRBV19 with TRBJ2-1; a possible D gene is TRBD1 (7 bases). Germline V gives CDR1 LNHDA, CDR2 SQIVND (reference sequence). V lost 7 bases, J lost 2 bases, and 15 bases lay in between. There are 15 residues in the CDR3. The CDR3 bases are TGTGCCAGTACTCCGACAGGGAGGACCTACAATGAGCAGTTCTTC. Protein product: CASTPTGRTYNEQFF.

This clonotype was counted ten times or more. The V gene is TRBV30, the J gene TRBJ2-1; D may match TRBD1 or TRBD2 (6 bases each). CDR3 length: 15 amino acids. Germline values: CDR1 GTSNPN, CDR2 SVGIG (reference sequence). The ends were cut back, 3 bases at V and 4 bases at J, with 16 bases in the middle. The CDR3 sequence: CAWSEQGGGYNEQFF. For the CDR3, the DNA is TGTGCCTGGAGCGAACAGGGAGGAGGGTACAATGAGCAGTTCTTC.

The chain recombines TRBV29-1 with TRBJ1-1; D ambiguous. The ends were cut back, 5 bases at V and 0 bases at J, with 10 bases in the middle. The CDR3 covers 13 residues. From germline, CDR1 is SQVTM and CDR2 ANQGSEA. Here the CDR3 reads CSVSRGMNTEAFF. CDR3 bases: TGCAGCGTTTCTCGCGGTATGAACACTGAAGCTTTCTTT.